These 25 T cell receptor beta chains originate from one sample sequenced in a study of early T cells in non-severe SARS-CoV-2 infection. TCRdb reprocessed the 5' RACE reads with MiXCR, giving one entry per CDR3 protein. The sample consists of about 55,000 distinct CDR3 sequences, approximately 13% of them appearing once. The specimen sequenced was whole blood. Receptors originate from an adult who was a healthcare worker with PCR-confirmed SARS-CoV-2 infection or an uninfected control (not recorded which).

J is TRBJ2-7 and V is TRBV10-1; 10 bases align to TRBD2. The CDR3 extends over 15 amino acids. Trimming at V came to 5 bases and at J to 4 bases, leaving 8 bases not matched to a gene. Germline V lookup: CDR1 WNHNN, CDR2 SYGVQD (reference sequence). The CDR3 loop is CASSSLAGEKYEQYF. In DNA form, the CDR3 reads TGCGCCAGCAGTTCCCTAGCGGGAGAGAAATACGAGCAGTACTTC.

This clonotype was seen more than once but under ten times. The chain is built from TRBV12-3 or TRBV12-4 and TRBJ2-7; 7 bases map to TRBD2. CDR3 length: 16 amino acids. V dropped 2 bases and J dropped 5; count of bases not matched to a gene: 12. The CDR3 spells CASSLRLAAGGHEQYF. CDR3 sequence (DNA): TGTGCCAGCAGTTTACGGCTAGCGGCCGGCGGCCACGAGCAGTACTTC.

This clonotype was recorded many times. The chain joins TRBV27 to TRBJ2-5; the D is unclear. V lost 6 bases to trimming and J lost 5 bases, with 7 bases between them. CDR1 and CDR2 from the germline V gene are MNHEY and SMNVEV (reference sequence). The CDR3 runs 11 residues. CDR3 loop: CASSSPETQYF. The CDR3 DNA reads as TGTGCCAGCAGCTCCCCGGAGACCCAGTACTTC.

J is TRBJ2-7 and V is TRBV5-1; a weak D match, TRBD1 (6 bases). CDR1 and CDR2 from the germline V gene are SGHRS and YFSETQ. There are 14 residues in the CDR3. Trimming removed 1 base at V and 2 bases at J, with 10 bases between. The CDR3 loop reads CASSLRQEPYEQYF. The CDR3 DNA follows: TGCGCCAGCAGCTTGCGACAGGAGCCCTACGAGCAGTACTTC.

This clonotype was seen a few times. This sequence joins TRBV6-2 or TRBV6-3 and TRBJ1-2; D uncertain. Germline V gene sequence: CDR1 MNHEY, CDR2 SVGEGT. V lost 6 bases and J lost 2, with 13 bases in between. This CDR3 region has 14 residues. The CDR3 spells CASRIGRKNYGYTF. DNA for the CDR3: TGTGCCAGCAGAATCGGACGTAAGAACTATGGCTACACCTTC.

This clonotype was seen only a few times. The chain has TRBV6-2 or TRBV6-3 and TRBJ1-1; TRBD1 aligns across 7 bases. CDR1 MNHEY and CDR2 SVGEGT come from the germline V gene. Trimming cost V 5 bases and J 5 bases; bases outside gene matches: 8. The CDR3 loop spans 14 amino acids. CDR3 sequence (DNA): TGTGCCAGCAGTCCGGGACAGAAGGGGACTGAAGCTTTCTTT. Translating gives CASSPGQKGTEAFF.

This clonotype has more than one count but fewer than ten. The rearrangement joins TRBV2 to TRBJ2-1, with TRBD2 matching over 9 bases. The germline V gene has CDR1 SNHLY and CDR2 FYNNEI. The V gene end was trimmed by 8 bases and the J gene end by 3 bases; junction bases not matched to a gene: 2. The CDR3 spans 13 residues. In nucleotides, the CDR3 is TGTGCCAGCGAGCGGGAGGTCTACAATGAGCAGTTCTTC. Protein product: CASEREVYNEQFF.

There are many counts of this clonotype. This chain joins TRBV7-9 and TRBJ2-1; the D gene is possibly TRBD1 (7 bases). The CDR3 extends over 13 amino acids. Germline V gives CDR1 SEHNR, CDR2 FQNEAQ (reference sequence). V was pared by 5 bases and J by 8 bases, with 13 bases between. CDR3 region: CASSPSRGDEQFF. In DNA form, the CDR3 reads TGTGCCAGCAGCCCAAGCAGGGGGGATGAGCAGTTCTTC.

The chain combines TRBV7-7 with TRBJ2-2; D not certain. The germline gives CDR1 SSHAT, CDR2 FNYEAQ (reference sequence). V was shortened by 4 bases and J by 6 bases, with 15 bases between the two germline ends. The CDR3 has 15 residues. This CDR3 is CASSSTGSIPGELFF. Here the CDR3 DNA reads TGTGCCAGCAGCTCGACCGGCAGTATACCCGGGGAGCTGTTTTTT.

Many counts were recorded for this clonotype. This sequence joins TRBV7-6 and TRBJ1-6, with 7 bases that match TRBD1. From germline, CDR1 is SGHVS and CDR2 FNYEAQ. CDR3 length equals 13 residues. V lost 4 bases and J lost 12; bases outside the gene matches: 6. The CDR3 nucleotides are TGTGCCAGCAGCTCAGGGGGTCCTGAACCCCTCCACTTT. Translating gives CASSSGGPEPLHF.

This clonotype was recorded a few times. The chain has TRBV20-1 and TRBJ2-5, with a possible D match to TRBD2 (5 bases). The CDR3 runs 13 residues. From germline, CDR1 is DFQATT and CDR2 SNEGSKA (reference sequence). V dropped 1 base and J dropped 9 bases, with 15 bases sitting between them. DNA for the CDR3: TGCAGTGCTAGAGTGGGGAGAAGTCAGGCCCAGTACTTC. Its translation: CSARVGRSQAQYF.

This clonotype was seen many times. The V gene is TRBV6-5, the J gene TRBJ1-4; D gene ambiguous. Trimming pared 5 bases from V and 8 bases from J, leaving 12 bases between. This CDR3 is 13 amino acids long. Germline V lookup: CDR1 MNHEY, CDR2 SVGAGI. CDR3 DNA: TGTGCCAGCAGTCCCACTACCCGAGAAAAACTGTTTTTT. It translates to CASSPTTREKLFF.

The chain recombines TRBV4-2 with TRBJ2-7; D is perhaps TRBD1 (6 bases). The CDR3 loop spans 16 amino acids. Germline values: CDR1 LGHNA, CDR2 YNFKEQ. Between the trimmed V and J ends, which lost 0 bases and 2 bases, there was a span of 14 bases. CDR3 in amino acids: CASSQEGPGQPYEQYF. Written as DNA, the CDR3 is TGTGCCAGCAGCCAAGAGGGCCCGGGACAACCCTACGAGCAGTACTTC.

This clonotype was counted many times. CDR3 amino acids: CSVEEGQGGDTQYF. CDR3 in DNA: TGCAGCGTTGAAGAGGGACAGGGGGGAGATACGCAGTATTTT. The chain carries TRBV29-1 and TRBJ2-3, with TRBD1 matching over 11 bases. J was trimmed by 5 bases and V by 0 bases; bases with no gene match: 1. Germline values: CDR1 SQVTM, CDR2 ANQGSEA. The CDR3 length is 14 residues.

J is TRBJ2-1 and V is TRBV21-1; TRBD1 is the table's D call, not checked against the DNA. TRBV21-1 is tagged as a pseudogene. The CDR3 runs to 15 residues. The chain's CDR3 is CASPGGSISYNEQFF. The CDR3 nucleotides read TGTGCCAGTCCCGGGGGAAGCATCTCCTACAATGAGCAGTTCTTC.

This clonotype was counted ten times or more. CDR3 coding DNA: TGCGCCAGCAGCTTGGCCGGTCAGACCTACGAGCAGTACTTC. Its translation is CASSLAGQTYEQYF. The chain combines TRBV5-1 with TRBJ2-7, with unresolved D. Trimming took off 0 bases at V and 2 bases at J, with 9 bases between the two ends. Germline V lookup: CDR1 SGHRS, CDR2 YFSETQ. CDR3 length: 14 residues.

The chain uses TRBV20-1 and TRBJ1-5; D remains unclear. CDR3 size: 14 residues. V was clipped by 0 bases and J by 9 bases, with 15 bases between them. Germline CDR1 and CDR2: DFQATT and SNEGSKA (reference sequence). Written as DNA, the CDR3 is TGCAGTGCTAGAGATTCCCAGTATGACTCGCCCCAGCATTTT. Amino acids: CSARDSQYDSPQHF.

The chain recombines TRBV4-2 with TRBJ2-1; no firm D call. CDR1 is LGHNA, CDR2 YNFKEQ, per germline. The CDR3 length is 15 residues. The ends were cut back, 0 bases at V and 2 bases at J, with 8 bases in the middle. In nucleotides, the CDR3 is TGTGCCAGCAGCCAAGATAGGAAGGCCTACAATGAGCAGTTCTTC. Translated, it gives CASSQDRKAYNEQFF.

V is TRBV12-5 and J is TRBJ2-4; 10 nucleotides line up with TRBD2. Per germline, CDR1 LGHNT and CDR2 FRNRAP. The CDR3 spans 19 residues. V was clipped by 5 bases and J by 2 bases; unmatched bases: 15. The CDR3 is CASGPGLADPPRSKNIQYF. The CDR3 bases are TGTGCTAGTGGTCCTGGACTAGCGGACCCCCCGAGGTCCAAAAACATTCAGTACTTC.

This clonotype was counted many times. V and J are TRBV28 and TRBJ2-7; 16 bases align to TRBD2. This CDR3 region has 15 residues. Losses at the gene ends were 6 bases for V and 7 bases for J; bases not matched to a gene: 6. Germline CDR1 reads MDHEN; CDR2 reads SYDVKM. CDR3 nucleotides: TGTGCCAGCAGGTCCGGGACTAGCGGGAGGGGGGAGCAGTACTTC. It yields the protein CASRSGTSGRGEQYF.

This clonotype has a handful of counts. The rearrangement joins TRBV7-2 to TRBJ2-3, with D perhaps matching TRBD2 (6 bases). The CDR3 extends over 13 amino acids. Germline assignment: CDR1 SGHTA and CDR2 FQGNSA. Trimming removed 3 bases from V and 6 bases from J, with 10 bases in between. CDR3: CASSFGGTDTQYF. In DNA, the CDR3 is TGTGCCAGCAGCTTCGGGGGTACGGATACGCAGTATTTT.

This clonotype showed up many times. J is TRBJ1-5 and V is TRBV28, with TRBD1 matching 12 bases. This CDR3 has 16 amino acids. Trimming at V came to 2 bases and at J to 7 bases, leaving 6 bases not matched to a gene. Germline CDR1 MDHEN, CDR2 SYDVKM. The CDR3 loop is CASSLGTGGAGQPQHF. CDR3 bases: TGTGCCAGCAGTTTAGGGACAGGGGGCGCGGGCCAGCCCCAGCATTTT.

The table lists this clonotype with many counts. The rearrangement links TRBV5-1 to TRBJ2-1, with 8 positions matching TRBD2. The length of the CDR3 is 15 residues. V shed 4 bases, J shed 3 bases, and the junction held 6 bases outside the gene matches. From germline, CDR1 is SGHRS and CDR2 YFSETQ. CDR3 region: CASSRAGVGYNEQFF. In DNA, the CDR3 is TGCGCCAGCAGCCGAGCGGGAGTTGGCTACAATGAGCAGTTCTTC.

This clonotype has ten or more counts. The chain recombines TRBV6-5 with TRBJ2-7; no reliable D call. CDR1 and CDR2 (germline): MNHEY, SVGAGI. The CDR3 is 13 residues long. Between the trimmed V and J ends, which lost 6 bases and 0 bases, there was a span of 9 bases. DNA for the CDR3: TGTGCCAGCAGAGCCCCAAGCTCCTACGAGCAGTACTTC. This sequence encodes CASRAPSSYEQYF.

At least ten counts were recorded for this clonotype. The chain has TRBV28 and TRBJ2-5, with D unresolved. Germline V gene sequence: CDR1 MDHEN, CDR2 SYDVKM. The V end lost 0 bases, the J end lost 2 bases, and 4 bases lay between the germline ends. The CDR3 length is 13 residues. As DNA, the CDR3 is TGTGCCAGCAGTTTATGGCAGCAAGAGACCCAGTACTTC. It translates to CASSLWQQETQYF.